Below are 7 T cell receptor beta chains sequenced from a single sample in a study of cytomegalovirus exposure and HLA in healthy donors. The PCR made use of 60 Vbeta and 13 Jbeta primers. The data were produced by immunoSEQ multiplex PCR, yet TCRdb's version contains in-frame clones alone and is incomplete. This table has some 150,000 clones, over 65% appearing once. The specimen was PBMCs. Every receptor here comes from a middle-aged woman in good health and CMV-seronegative.

This rearrangement joins TRBV29-1 to TRBJ2-1; D possibly corresponds to TRBD1 (5 bases). The CDR3 spans 14 residues. V dropped 7 bases and J dropped 6 bases, with 19 bases sitting between them. Germline CDR1 SQVTM, CDR2 ANQGSEA. CDR3 amino acids: CSGFLSVRANEQFF. The CDR3 DNA reads TGCAGCGGGTTCTTAAGTGTCAGGGCCAATGAGCAGTTCTTC.

In this sample, this clone turned up once. This chain links TRBV29-1 with TRBJ1-2; D is perhaps TRBD1 (5 bases). CDR1 is SQVTM, CDR2 ANQGSEA, per germline. There are 11 residues in the CDR3. Deletions cut 4 bases from V and 8 bases from J, with 11 bases between. The CDR3 region has the DNA TGCAGCGTTGTCGGGGGAGTAGGCTACACCTTC. Protein product: CSVVGGVGYTF.

The chain uses TRBV5-1 and TRBJ2-2; D may be TRBD1 (5 bases). The CDR3 contains 16 residues. Per the germline V gene, CDR1 is SGHRS and CDR2 is YFSETQ. V shed 0 bases and J shed 4 bases, with 13 bases lying between them. CDR3 loop: CASSLVWQGSTGELFF. CDR3 DNA: TGCGCCAGCAGCTTGGTCTGGCAGGGAAGCACCGGGGAGCTGTTTTTT.

This clone was seen just once. The chain uses TRBV6-5 and TRBJ2-3; D possibly corresponds to TRBD2 (6 bases). The CDR3 is 15 amino acids. V was trimmed by 6 bases and J by 6 bases, leaving 19 bases between them. The germline CDR1 and CDR2 sequences are MNHEY and SVGAGI. The CDR3 sequence is CASSPYPGGHDTQYF. CDR3 DNA: TGTGCCAGCAGCCCCTACCCAGGAGGGCATGATACGCAGTATTTT.

The chain couples TRBV6-5 to TRBJ2-3, with D uncertain. The germline V gene encodes CDR1 MNHEY and CDR2 SVGAGI. V shed 5 bases and J shed 0 bases, with 12 bases lying between them. The CDR3 totals 15 residues. The CDR3 loop reads CASSPGRPSTDTQYF. The CDR3, as DNA: TGTGCCAGCAGTCCAGGTAGGCCTAGCACAGATACGCAGTATTTT.

V usage is TRBV19 and J usage is TRBJ1-4, with TRBD1 matching 9 bases. J gave up 7 bases and V 7 bases, and 10 bases lay outside the gene matches. The CDR3 is made up of 15 amino acids. From germline, CDR1 is LNHDA and CDR2 SQIVND (reference sequence). The CDR3 DNA is TGTGCCAGTAACGACGCGGGACAGGGTGGTGAAAAACTGTTTTTT. This gives the protein CASNDAGQGGEKLFF.

This clone was recorded only once. The rearrangement links TRBV29-1 to TRBJ2-7; 10 nucleotides match TRBD2. Germline V gene sequence: CDR1 SQVTM, CDR2 ANQGSEA. V shed 2 bases, J shed 4 bases, and the junction held 8 bases outside the gene matches. This CDR3 region has 15 residues. The CDR3 loop is CSVELAGDRRYEQYF. As DNA, the CDR3 is TGCAGCGTTGAACTAGCGGGAGACAGGAGGTACGAGCAGTACTTC.